Reported below is one T cell receptor beta chain. The sample comes from a study of OX40 agonist ivuxolimab in advanced cancers. At the level of the study: Ivuxolimab, an antibody acting as an agonist of OX40 (CD134), was used to treat patients.

Using immunoSEQ multiplex PCR, the repertoire was profiled, and TCRdb retains in-frame clones only, with some absent. The table shows 87,000 or so clones, with approximately 85% occurring only once. V shed 5 bases, J shed 4 bases, and the junction held 11 bases outside the gene matches. CDR1 is SGHTA and CDR2 is FQGTGA in the germline V gene. The CDR3 runs to 16 residues. This clonotype was obtained from an adult with an advanced solid tumor such as melanoma, head and neck, liver or kidney cancer. The sample was CD4+ or CD8+ T cells sorted from blood, taken in a trial of the OX40 agonist ivuxolimab. The chain combines TRBV7-3 with TRBJ1-2; 9 bases are a match to TRBD1. In nucleotides, the CDR3 is TGTGCCAGCAGCGCAGCCCCCGGGACAGGGACCTATGGCTACACCTTC. This gives the protein CASSAAPGTGTYGYTF.